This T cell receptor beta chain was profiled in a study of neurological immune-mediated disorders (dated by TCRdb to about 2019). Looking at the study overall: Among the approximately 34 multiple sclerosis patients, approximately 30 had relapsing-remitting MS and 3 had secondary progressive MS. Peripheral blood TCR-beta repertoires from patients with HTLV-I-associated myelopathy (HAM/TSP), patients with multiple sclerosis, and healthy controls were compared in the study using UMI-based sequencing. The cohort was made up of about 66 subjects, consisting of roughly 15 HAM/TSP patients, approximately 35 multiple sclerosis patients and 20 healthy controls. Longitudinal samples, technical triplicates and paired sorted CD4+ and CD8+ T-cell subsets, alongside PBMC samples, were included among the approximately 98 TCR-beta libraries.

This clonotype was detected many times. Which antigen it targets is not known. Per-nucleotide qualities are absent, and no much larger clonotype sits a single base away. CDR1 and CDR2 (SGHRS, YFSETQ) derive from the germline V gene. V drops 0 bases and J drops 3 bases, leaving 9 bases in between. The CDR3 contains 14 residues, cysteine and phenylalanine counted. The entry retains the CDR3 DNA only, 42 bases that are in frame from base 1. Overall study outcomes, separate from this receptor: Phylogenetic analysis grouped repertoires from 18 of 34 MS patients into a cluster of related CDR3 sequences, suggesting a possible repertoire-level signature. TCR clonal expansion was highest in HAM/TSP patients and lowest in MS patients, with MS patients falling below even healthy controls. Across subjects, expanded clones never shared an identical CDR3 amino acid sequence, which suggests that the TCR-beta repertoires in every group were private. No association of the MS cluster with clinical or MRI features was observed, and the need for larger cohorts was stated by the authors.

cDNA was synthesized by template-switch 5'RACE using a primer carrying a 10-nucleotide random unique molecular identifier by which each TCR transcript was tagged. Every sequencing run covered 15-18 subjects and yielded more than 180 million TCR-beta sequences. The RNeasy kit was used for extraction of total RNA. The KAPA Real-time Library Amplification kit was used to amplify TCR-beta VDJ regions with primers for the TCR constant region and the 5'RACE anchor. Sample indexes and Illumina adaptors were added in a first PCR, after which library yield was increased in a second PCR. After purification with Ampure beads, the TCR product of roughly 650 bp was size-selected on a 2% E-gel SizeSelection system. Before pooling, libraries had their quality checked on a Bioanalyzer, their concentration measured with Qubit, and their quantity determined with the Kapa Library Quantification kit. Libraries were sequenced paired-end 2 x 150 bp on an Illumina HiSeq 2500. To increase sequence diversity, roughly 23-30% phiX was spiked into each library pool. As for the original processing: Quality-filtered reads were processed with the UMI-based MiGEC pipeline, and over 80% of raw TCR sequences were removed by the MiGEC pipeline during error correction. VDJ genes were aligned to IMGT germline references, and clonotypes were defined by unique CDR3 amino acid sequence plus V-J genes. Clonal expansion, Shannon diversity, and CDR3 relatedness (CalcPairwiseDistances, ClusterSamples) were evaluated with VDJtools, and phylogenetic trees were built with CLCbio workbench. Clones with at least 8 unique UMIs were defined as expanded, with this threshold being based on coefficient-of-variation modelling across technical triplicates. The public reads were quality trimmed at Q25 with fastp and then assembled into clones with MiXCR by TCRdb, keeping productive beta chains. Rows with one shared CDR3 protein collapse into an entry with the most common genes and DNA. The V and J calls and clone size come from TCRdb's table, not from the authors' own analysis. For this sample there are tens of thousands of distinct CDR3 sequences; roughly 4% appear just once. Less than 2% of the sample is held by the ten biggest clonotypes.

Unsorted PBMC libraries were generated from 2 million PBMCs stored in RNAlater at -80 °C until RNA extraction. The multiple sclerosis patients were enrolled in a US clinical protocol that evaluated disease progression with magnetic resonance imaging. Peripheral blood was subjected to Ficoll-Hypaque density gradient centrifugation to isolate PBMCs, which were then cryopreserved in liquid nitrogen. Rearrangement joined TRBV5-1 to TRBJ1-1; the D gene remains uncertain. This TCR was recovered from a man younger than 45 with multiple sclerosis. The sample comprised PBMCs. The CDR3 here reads CASSLVPEDTEAFF. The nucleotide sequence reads TGCGCCAGCAGCTTGGTGCCCGAGGACACTGAAGCTTTCTTT.